These 14 T cell receptor beta chains were all obtained from the same sample, sequenced in a study of cytomegalovirus exposure and HLA in healthy donors. PCR was performed using 60 Vbeta and 13 Jbeta primers. Profiling relied on immunoSEQ multiplex PCR, and the TCRdb table lists in-frame clones only, not all of them. The top ten clones hold 22% of a sample with approximately 69,000 clones, around 74% of them seen once. The material sequenced was PBMCs. The source of these receptors is a woman aged 30 to 39 in good health and CMV-seropositive.

The rearrangement joins TRBV29-1 to TRBJ2-6; possibly TRBD1 for D (6 bases). The V end lost 6 bases, the J end lost 0 bases, and 12 bases lay between the germline ends. CDR1 and CDR2 from the germline V gene are SQVTM and ANQGSEA. The CDR3 length is 15 residues. The CDR3 loop is CSVGTPNSGANVLTF. The CDR3 DNA sequence: TGCAGCGTAGGGACACCCAACTCTGGGGCCAACGTCCTGACTTTC.

The chain couples TRBV15 to TRBJ1-4, with TRBD1 matching 7 bases. This CDR3 is built from 16 residues. Looked up from germline, CDR1 is LNHNV and CDR2 is YYDKDF (reference sequence). V shed 2 bases and J 7 bases; nucleotides not matched to a gene: 10. CDR3 in amino acids: CATSRQRNYRGEKLFF. In nucleotides, the CDR3 is TGTGCCACCAGCAGACAAAGAAATTACAGGGGTGAAAAACTGTTTTTT. Complete variable domain (other parts from reference TRBV15 and TRBJ1-4): DAMVIQNPRYQVTQFGKPVTLSCSQTLNHNVMYWYQQKSSQAPKLLFHYYDKDFNNEADTPDNFQSRRPNTSFCFLDIRSPGLGDTAMYLCATSRQRNYRGEKLFFGSGTQLSVL.

CDR3 sequence reads: CASSSQGIQHF. The CDR3 nucleotides are TGTGCCAGCAGTTCGCAGGGGATCCAGCATTTT. The chain combines TRBV2 with TRBJ1-5, with D perhaps TRBD1 (6 bases). Looked up from germline, CDR1 is SNHLY and CDR2 is FYNNEI. The CDR3 is made up of 11 amino acids. Trimming pared 5 bases from V and 12 bases from J, leaving 11 bases between.

V gene TRBV15 combines with J gene TRBJ2-7; TRBD2 matches at 9 bases. The CDR3 is 14 residues long. After removal of 6 bases from V and 5 bases from J, the junction contained 8 bases not matched to a gene. Germline lookup yields CDR1 LNHNV and CDR2 YYDKDF (reference sequence). CDR3 sequence reads: CATRGGGRAHEQYF. CDR3 DNA: TGTGCCACCAGGGGGGGCGGGAGGGCCCACGAGCAGTACTTC. The whole variable domain, filled in from reference TRBV15 and TRBJ2-7, reads DAMVIQNPRYQVTQFGKPVTLSCSQTLNHNVMYWYQQKSSQAPKLLFHYYDKDFNNEADTPDNFQSRRPNTSFCFLDIRSPGLGDTAMYLCATRGGGRAHEQYFGPGTRLTVT.

The V and J genes are TRBV29-1 and TRBJ1-2; 7 bases map to TRBD1. The CDR3 loop spans 12 amino acids. V was clipped by 6 bases and J by 7 bases; unmatched bases: 8. Looked up from germline, CDR1 is SQVTM and CDR2 is ANQGSEA. The CDR3 DNA reads TGCAGCGTGTCGACAGGGAATTTTGGCTACACCTTC. It is translated as CSVSTGNFGYTF.

The J gene is TRBJ2-7, the V gene TRBV28; TRBD1 might be the D (6 bases). V lost 7 bases and J 5 bases, leaving 21 bases between the germline ends. Germline V lookup: CDR1 MDHEN, CDR2 SYDVKM. The CDR3 has 15 residues. The CDR3 reads CASTRSGVKRDEQYF. CDR3 bases: TGTGCCAGCACTCGCTCAGGGGTTAAAAGAGACGAGCAGTACTTC.

This chain links TRBV6-4 with TRBJ1-1, with 7 bases fitting TRBD1. Germline lookup yields CDR1 MRHNA and CDR2 SNTAGT. The CDR3 totals 14 residues. The junction had 9 bases not matched to a gene; V was cut back by 6 bases and J by 5 bases. The CDR3: CASRPNRGGTEAFF. The CDR3 nucleotides are TGTGCCAGCAGGCCCAACAGGGGAGGAACTGAAGCTTTCTTT.

V gene TRBV29-1 combines with J gene TRBJ2-7; 8 nucleotides agree with TRBD1. The CDR3 has 14 amino acids. CDR1 and CDR2 (germline): SQVTM, ANQGSEA. Trimming at V came to 4 bases and at J to 2 bases, leaving 7 bases not matched to a gene. CDR3 nucleotide sequence: TGCAGCGTTGTCCCCTGGGACAGGACCTACGAGCAGTACTTC. Its translation: CSVVPWDRTYEQYF.

This chain joins TRBV20-1 and TRBJ2-5; D is undetermined. V gave up 5 bases and J gave up 1 base, with 5 bases separating them. The CDR3 has 11 amino acids. Germline V gene lookup returns CDR1 DFQATT and CDR2 SNEGSKA (reference sequence). CDR3 loop: CSALGQETQYF. The CDR3 DNA follows: TGCAGTGCTCTAGGCCAAGAGACCCAGTACTTC.

This clone was seen a single time. V is TRBV6-5 and J is TRBJ1-1, with D unclear. Germline values: CDR1 MNHEY, CDR2 SVGAGI. V was clipped by 7 bases and J by 4 bases, with 19 bases between them. The CDR3 spans 15 residues. The CDR3 loop reads CASTSIGVRSTEAFF. CDR3 nucleotides: TGTGCCAGCACCTCCATCGGGGTCCGATCCACTGAAGCTTTCTTT.

V gene TRBV19 combines with J gene TRBJ2-7; 9 bases are a match to TRBD2. The CDR3 covers 15 residues. The germline V gene has CDR1 LNHDA and CDR2 SQIVND (reference sequence). V trimming: 4 bases; J trimming: 1 base; junction bases outside the gene matches: 5. The CDR3 DNA follows: TGTGCCAGTAGTAGACTAGCGGCGGGATCCTACGAGCAGTACTTC. It codes for CASSRLAAGSYEQYF.

The chain joins TRBV4-2 to TRBJ2-3, with 8 bases aligning to TRBD2. The CDR3 sequence is 17 residues long. J gave up 0 bases and V 3 bases, and 8 bases lay outside the gene matches. Looked up from germline, CDR1 is LGHNA and CDR2 is YNFKEQ. CDR3 loop: CASSQGVSGVSTDTQYF. As DNA, the CDR3 is TGTGCCAGCAGCCAGGGAGTTAGCGGGGTTAGCACAGATACGCAGTATTTT.

J is TRBJ1-3 and V is TRBV6-5, with no clear D. The CDR3 is 13 amino acids. Per germline, CDR1 MNHEY and CDR2 SVGAGI. Trimming pared 5 bases from V and 0 bases from J, leaving 5 bases between. Here the CDR3 DNA reads TGTGCCAGCAGTAAGCACTCTGGAAACACCATATATTTT. As protein: CASSKHSGNTIYF.

This clone was found a few times. This chain connects TRBV5-4 to TRBJ2-3, with 7 bases fitting TRBD1. V was pared by 3 bases and J by 6 bases, with 16 bases of the junction left unmatched. This CDR3 spans 17 amino acids. Germline assignment: CDR1 SGHNT and CDR2 YYREEE (reference sequence). Written as DNA, the CDR3 is TGTGCCAGCAGCTCCCCGACAGGGATCGCAGCCCCGGATACGCAGTATTTT. Protein product: CASSSPTGIAAPDTQYF.